These T cell receptor beta chains were read from a single sample in a study of blood T cells in healthy people across ages. TCRdb independently ran MiXCR on the 5' RACE reads; one entry per CDR3 protein. The table has roughly 1,800,000 distinct CDR3 sequences, about 50% seen once. Sequencing input: blood. These receptors were obtained from a woman between 40 and 55 years old in good health. Each CDR3 is given with its conserved first and last residue. The D gene is left open where the match is weak. A row's size may be missing; if present it is once, few, many or a size class.

cdr3_length j_call clone_size v_call d_call cdr3_aa cdr3_nt
12 TRBJ2-4 once TRBV20-1 . CSARQGAYGQYF TGCAGTGCTAGACAGGGTGCCTACGGGCAGTACTTC
16 TRBJ2-1 . TRBV28 TRBD2 CASSQWRGATYNEQFF TGTGCCAGCAGTCAGTGGCGGGGGGCTACCTACAATGAGCAGTTCTTC
13 TRBJ2-5 . TRBV5-1 . CASSLAGSRTQYF TGCGCCAGCAGCTTGGCGGGATCCCGGACCCAGTACTTC
14 TRBJ2-6 . TRBV4-2 TRBD2 CASSQDRLRTSTTF TGTGCCAGCAGCCAAGATAGGCTACGGACTAGCACGACTTTC
15 TRBJ2-7 once TRBV19 TRBD1 CASSPGGQGYDEQYF TGTGCCAGTAGTCCGGGGGGACAGGGATACGATGAGCAGTACTTC
15 TRBJ2-3 . TRBV4-2 . CASSPTTVGADTQYF TGTGCCAGCAGCCCTACGACCGTTGGGGCAGATACGCAGTATTTT
14 TRBJ1-1 . TRBV27 . CASSPYGGDTEAFF TGTGCCAGCAGTCCTTACGGGGGGGACACTGAAGCTTTCTTT
13 TRBJ1-2 . TRBV14 . CASSLETDYGYTF TGTGCCAGCAGCCTAGAGACAGATTATGGCTACACCTTC
13 TRBJ1-4 . TRBV20-1 . CSAAGTVSPKLFF TGCAGTGCGGCCGGGACCGTCTCCCCCAAACTGTTTTTT
17 TRBJ1-1 . TRBV3-1 . CASSQETEDILNTEAFF TGTGCCAGCAGCCAAGAGACAGAAGATATCCTGAACACTGAAGCTTTCTTT